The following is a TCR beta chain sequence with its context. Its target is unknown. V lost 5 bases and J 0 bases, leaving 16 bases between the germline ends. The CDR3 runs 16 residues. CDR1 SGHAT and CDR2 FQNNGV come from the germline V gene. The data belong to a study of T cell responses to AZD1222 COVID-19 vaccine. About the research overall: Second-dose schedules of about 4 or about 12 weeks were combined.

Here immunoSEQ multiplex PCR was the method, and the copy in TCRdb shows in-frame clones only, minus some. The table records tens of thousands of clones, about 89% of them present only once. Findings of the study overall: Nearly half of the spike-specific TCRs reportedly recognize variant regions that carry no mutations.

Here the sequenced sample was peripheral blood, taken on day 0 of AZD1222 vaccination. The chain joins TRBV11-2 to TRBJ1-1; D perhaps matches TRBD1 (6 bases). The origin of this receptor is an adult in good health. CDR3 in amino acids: CASSRRGGRLNTEAFF. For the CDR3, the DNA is TGTGCCAGCAGCCGGAGAGGGGGAAGACTGAACACTGAAGCTTTCTTT.